A selection of T cell receptor beta chains follows, all from one sample in a study of control samples from healthy donors and cancer patients. The method was immunoSEQ multiplex PCR; TCRdb's version includes in-frame clones alone and lacks a portion of them. The top ten clones hold 15% to 20% of a sample with 95,000 to 110,000 clones, around 88% of them seen once. Sequenced: PBMCs. Receptors originate from a man in his fifties or sixties with lung cancer. Both conserved end residues are part of each CDR3. Each record gives: clone size, J gene, V gene, D gene, CDR3 DNA, CDR3 protein. The D gene is left open where the match is weak. Part of the rows lack a size; the others show once, few, many or a class for expanded clones.

clone size: -
J gene: TRBJ1-2
V gene: TRBV6-5
D gene: -
CDR3 DNA: TGTGCCAGCAGTTACGGCGGGGAGGGCTACACCTTC
CDR3 protein: CASSYGGEGYTF

clone size: -
J gene: TRBJ1-1
V gene: TRBV5-1
D gene: -
CDR3 DNA: TGCGCCAGCAGCTTGGGACAGGAGAGCACTGAAGCTTTCTTT
CDR3 protein: CASSLGQESTEAFF

clone size: -
J gene: TRBJ1-3
V gene: TRBV5-1
D gene: TRBD1
CDR3 DNA: TGCGCCAGCAGCTTGTACGGACAGGCCGGAAACACCATATATTTT
CDR3 protein: CASSLYGQAGNTIYF

clone size: -
J gene: TRBJ1-2
V gene: TRBV4-1
D gene: -
CDR3 DNA: TGCGCCAGCAGCCAAGACTGGCAGGGGTATGGCTACACCTTC
CDR3 protein: CASSQDWQGYGYTF

clone size: -
J gene: TRBJ2-3
V gene: TRBV9
D gene: TRBD2
CDR3 DNA: TGTGCCAGCAGCGCGGGACTAGCGGGGGCGGCAGATACGCAGTATTTT
CDR3 protein: CASSAGLAGAADTQYF

clone size: -
J gene: TRBJ1-3
V gene: TRBV11-2
D gene: TRBD1
CDR3 DNA: TGTGCCAGCAGATACGGACAGGGGGCTACTTCTGGAAACACCATATATTTT
CDR3 protein: CASRYGQGATSGNTIYF

clone size: -
J gene: TRBJ1-1
V gene: TRBV5-6
D gene: TRBD1
CDR3 DNA: TGTGCCAGCAGCACGGACAGGGGTAAGAACACTGAAGCTTTCTTT
CDR3 protein: CASSTDRGKNTEAFF

clone size: few
J gene: TRBJ2-1
V gene: TRBV18
D gene: -
CDR3 DNA: TGTGCCAGCTCGATAGCAGTATACAATGAGCAGTTCTTC
CDR3 protein: CASSIAVYNEQFF

clone size: few
J gene: TRBJ2-6
V gene: TRBV5-1
D gene: -
CDR3 DNA: TGCGCCAGCAGCTTGAAGGGGGGCTCTGGGGCCAACGTCCTGACTTTC
CDR3 protein: CASSLKGGSGANVLTF

clone size: -
J gene: TRBJ1-1
V gene: TRBV9
D gene: TRBD1
CDR3 DNA: TGTGCCAGCAGCGGACGACAGGGGACAGAACCGAACACTGAAGCTTTCTTT
CDR3 protein: CASSGRQGTEPNTEAFF

clone size: -
J gene: TRBJ1-1
V gene: TRBV30
D gene: -
CDR3 DNA: TGTGCCTGGAGTCAACAGGCGAACACTGAAGCTTTCTTT
CDR3 protein: CAWSQQANTEAFF

clone size: -
J gene: TRBJ1-3
V gene: TRBV7-6
D gene: -
CDR3 DNA: TGTGCCAGCAGCGCAGGGACTCTCTCTGGAAACACCATATATTTT
CDR3 protein: CASSAGTLSGNTIYF

clone size: -
J gene: TRBJ2-3
V gene: TRBV6-6
D gene: -
CDR3 DNA: TGTGCCAGCCAGATAAAGACAGTCACAGATACGCAGTATTTT
CDR3 protein: CASQIKTVTDTQYF

clone size: -
J gene: TRBJ1-2
V gene: TRBV11-3
D gene: -
CDR3 DNA: TGTGCCAGCAGCACTAGGACCACTAACTATGGCTACACCTTC
CDR3 protein: CASSTRTTNYGYTF

clone size: -
J gene: TRBJ2-2
V gene: TRBV29-1
D gene: -
CDR3 DNA: TGCAGCGTTGAAGCCTCGATCGCTACCGGGGAGCTGTTTTTT
CDR3 protein: CSVEASIATGELFF

clone size: -
J gene: TRBJ1-2
V gene: TRBV18
D gene: -
CDR3 DNA: TGTGCCAGCTCACCGACAGAACCCTATGGCTACACCTTC
CDR3 protein: CASSPTEPYGYTF

clone size: -
J gene: TRBJ1-2
V gene: TRBV3-1/TRBV3-2
D gene: TRBD1
CDR3 DNA: TGTGCCAGCAGCCTTACAGGGGATTTAGGTGGCTACACCTTC
CDR3 protein: CASSLTGDLGGYTF

clone size: -
J gene: TRBJ2-2
V gene: TRBV10-1
D gene: TRBD2
CDR3 DNA: TGCGCCAGCAGCAGGGTAGCGGGGACCGGGGAGCTGTTTTTT
CDR3 protein: CASSRVAGTGELFF

clone size: -
J gene: TRBJ1-1
V gene: TRBV18
D gene: -
CDR3 DNA: TGTGCCAGCTCACCAGTACAAACGAACACTGAAGCTTTCTTT
CDR3 protein: CASSPVQTNTEAFF

clone size: once
J gene: TRBJ2-2
V gene: TRBV3-1/TRBV3-2
D gene: -
CDR3 DNA: TGTGCCAGCAGCCAAGTAGTTCAGGCCACCGGGGAGCTGTTTTTT
CDR3 protein: CASSQVVQATGELFF

clone size: -
J gene: TRBJ1-3
V gene: TRBV5-4
D gene: -
CDR3 DNA: TGTGCCAGCAGCTTAGGGGTAGGAGGAAACACCATATATTTT
CDR3 protein: CASSLGVGGNTIYF

clone size: few
J gene: TRBJ1-4
V gene: TRBV4-2
D gene: -
CDR3 DNA: TGTGCCAGCAGCCAAGATAAGGGAGGGGGAAACGAAAAACTGTTTTTT
CDR3 protein: CASSQDKGGGNEKLFF

clone size: -
J gene: TRBJ2-2
V gene: TRBV7-2
D gene: -
CDR3 DNA: TGTGCCGAAGTTAGAACGGGGAACACCGGGGAGCTGTTTTTT
CDR3 protein: CAEVRTGNTGELFF

clone size: once
J gene: TRBJ1-2
V gene: TRBV6-5
D gene: -
CDR3 DNA: TGTGCCAGCAGCCTCGGGACACAGCCCTACACCTTC
CDR3 protein: CASSLGTQPYTF

clone size: -
J gene: TRBJ2-3
V gene: TRBV18
D gene: -
CDR3 DNA: TGTGCCAGCTCCCCTCGGAGGGATAGCACAGATACGCAGTATTTT
CDR3 protein: CASSPRRDSTDTQYF

clone size: few
J gene: TRBJ2-5
V gene: TRBV7-8
D gene: TRBD1
CDR3 DNA: TGTGCCAGCAGCTTAGCGGAAACAGGGGGCGGTGAGACCCAGTACTTC
CDR3 protein: CASSLAETGGGETQYF

clone size: -
J gene: TRBJ1-4
V gene: TRBV5-4
D gene: -
CDR3 DNA: TGTGCCAGCAGCTTGGGGCTTGATAGGACCTCTAATGAAAAACTGTTTTTT
CDR3 protein: CASSLGLDRTSNEKLFF

clone size: -
J gene: TRBJ2-7
V gene: TRBV5-1
D gene: -
CDR3 DNA: TGCGCCAGCAGCTTGGTGGTCCAGCCCTACGAGCAGTACTTC
CDR3 protein: CASSLVVQPYEQYF

clone size: -
J gene: TRBJ2-2
V gene: TRBV10-1
D gene: -
CDR3 DNA: TGCGCCAGCAGTGAGTTTTCCGGGGAGCTGTTTTTT
CDR3 protein: CASSEFSGELFF

clone size: -
J gene: TRBJ1-1
V gene: TRBV18
D gene: TRBD1
CDR3 DNA: TGTGCCAGCTCACCATCCAGGACAGGGTTGGATGAAGCTTTCTTT
CDR3 protein: CASSPSRTGLDEAFF

clone size: -
J gene: TRBJ2-1
V gene: TRBV6-6
D gene: -
CDR3 DNA: TGTGCCAGCAGTTACGCGGCATACAATGAGCAGTTCTTC
CDR3 protein: CASSYAAYNEQFF

clone size: -
J gene: TRBJ2-7
V gene: TRBV18
D gene: TRBD1
CDR3 DNA: TGTGCCAGCTCACCAATTTTGGGACAGGGTATCACCTACGAGCAGTACTTC
CDR3 protein: CASSPILGQGITYEQYF

clone size: few
J gene: TRBJ1-2
V gene: TRBV9
D gene: TRBD1
CDR3 DNA: TGTGCCAGCAGCGGTGCCCTACAGGGGATTGACGGCTACACCTTC
CDR3 protein: CASSGALQGIDGYTF

clone size: -
J gene: TRBJ2-3
V gene: TRBV11-2
D gene: TRBD1
CDR3 DNA: TGTGCCAGCCTTACCCGGACAGGGGACACAGATACGCAGTATTTT
CDR3 protein: CASLTRTGDTDTQYF

clone size: -
J gene: TRBJ2-2
V gene: TRBV5-1
D gene: TRBD2
CDR3 DNA: TGCGCCAGCAGCCCACCCAATCTAGCGGGGGGCGGCGCCGGGGAGCTGTTTTTT
CDR3 protein: CASSPPNLAGGGAGELFF

clone size: -
J gene: TRBJ2-1
V gene: TRBV29-1
D gene: -
CDR3 DNA: TGCAGCGTTGACGGGGCTGGTAGTGAGCAGTTCTTC
CDR3 protein: CSVDGAGSEQFF

clone size: -
J gene: TRBJ2-1
V gene: TRBV5-6
D gene: TRBD2
CDR3 DNA: TGTGCCAGCAGCACCCTGGGACGGGGGGGTTCCTACAATGAGCAGTTCTTC
CDR3 protein: CASSTLGRGGSYNEQFF

clone size: -
J gene: TRBJ1-2
V gene: TRBV18
D gene: TRBD1
CDR3 DNA: TGTGCCAGCTCACCATCCCGGGACAGCAACTATGGCTACACCTTC
CDR3 protein: CASSPSRDSNYGYTF

clone size: once
J gene: TRBJ2-2
V gene: TRBV24-1
D gene: TRBD1
CDR3 DNA: TGTGCCACCAGTGCGGTGACGGGACAGGGGAACACCGGGGAGCTGTTTTTT
CDR3 protein: CATSAVTGQGNTGELFF

clone size: -
J gene: TRBJ2-2
V gene: TRBV13
D gene: -
CDR3 DNA: TGTGCCAGCACCCAGACGAACACCGGGGAGCTGTTTTTT
CDR3 protein: CASTQTNTGELFF

clone size: -
J gene: TRBJ2-3
V gene: TRBV29-1
D gene: -
CDR3 DNA: TGCAGCGTTTCGGCCACAGATACGCAGTATTTT
CDR3 protein: CSVSATDTQYF

clone size: -
J gene: TRBJ2-6
V gene: TRBV28
D gene: -
CDR3 DNA: TGTGCCAGCAGCTCCCCGGGGGCTGGGGCCAACGTCCTGACTTTC
CDR3 protein: CASSSPGAGANVLTF

clone size: -
J gene: TRBJ1-1
V gene: TRBV7-2
D gene: -
CDR3 DNA: TGTGCCAGCAGCTTAGACCTGGACCTGGGAGCTTTCTTT
CDR3 protein: CASSLDLDLGAFF

clone size: -
J gene: TRBJ1-2
V gene: TRBV6-5
D gene: -
CDR3 DNA: TGTGCCAGCATTGGACAGAACTATGGCTACACCTTC
CDR3 protein: CASIGQNYGYTF

clone size: -
J gene: TRBJ1-5
V gene: TRBV6-6
D gene: -
CDR3 DNA: TGTGCCAGCAGTTATTCAGATCAGCCCCAGCATTTT
CDR3 protein: CASSYSDQPQHF

clone size: once
J gene: TRBJ1-2
V gene: TRBV25-1
D gene: -
CDR3 DNA: TGTGCCAGCAGTGGGGTCTCTAAGAGAGGGGCCGGTGGCTACACCTTC
CDR3 protein: CASSGVSKRGAGGYTF

clone size: -
J gene: TRBJ1-2
V gene: TRBV27
D gene: -
CDR3 DNA: TGTGCCACCAAGATGAGGGGAGACTATGGCTACACCTTC
CDR3 protein: CATKMRGDYGYTF

clone size: -
J gene: TRBJ1-1
V gene: TRBV6-5
D gene: TRBD1
CDR3 DNA: TGTGCCAGCAGCCGAAGACAGGGGGCAAATGAAGCTTTCTTT
CDR3 protein: CASSRRQGANEAFF

clone size: -
J gene: TRBJ1-5
V gene: TRBV4-1
D gene: -
CDR3 DNA: TGCGCCAGCAGCCAAGAAAGTCGGGGGGCTAGCAATCAGCCCCAGCATTTT
CDR3 protein: CASSQESRGASNQPQHF

clone size: once
J gene: TRBJ1-3
V gene: TRBV14
D gene: TRBD1
CDR3 DNA: TGTGCCAGCAGCCAAGAGGGGTGGATACAGGGGGATGGAAACACCATATATTTT
CDR3 protein: CASSQEGWIQGDGNTIYF

clone size: -
J gene: TRBJ2-3
V gene: TRBV7-2
D gene: -
CDR3 DNA: TGTGCCAGCAACCGACATTTCACAGATACGCAGTATTTT
CDR3 protein: CASNRHFTDTQYF